The rows below give T cell receptor beta chains drawn from one sample of a study of blood T cell repertoires in COVID-19. Generated by immunoSEQ multiplex PCR, the TCRdb table keeps only in-frame clones and is missing some. This sample has 320,000 or so clones, with more than 85% found just once. The sequencing sample was made of PBMCs or T cells enriched from blood (not recorded which). All receptors derive from a woman aged 25 to 45 who had recovered from COVID-19. The CDR3 runs from the conserved cysteine through the conserved F or W. Fields, in order: J gene, V gene, D gene, clone size, CDR3 protein, CDR3 DNA. A D gene is named only where the DNA matches it firmly. Where a row states a size, it is once, few, many or the class of an expanded clone; other rows omit it.

j_gene: TRBJ2-5; v_gene: TRBV5-5; d_gene: TRBD2; abundance: -; CDR3aa: CASSIRPGLGGETQYF; CDR3nt: TGTGCCAGCAGCATACGGCCGGGACTAGGGGGAGAGACCCAGTACTTC
j_gene: TRBJ1-2; v_gene: TRBV6-5; d_gene: -; abundance: -; CDR3aa: CASSLPEDYGYTF; CDR3nt: TGTGCCAGCAGTTTACCAGAGGACTATGGCTACACCTTC
j_gene: TRBJ2-1; v_gene: TRBV3-1/TRBV3-2; d_gene: TRBD2; abundance: -; CDR3aa: CASSRGLAGYNEQFF; CDR3nt: TGTGCCAGCAGCCGGGGACTAGCGGGTTACAATGAGCAGTTCTTC
j_gene: TRBJ2-1; v_gene: TRBV6-2/TRBV6-3; d_gene: TRBD1; abundance: -; CDR3aa: CASSYSKNRGPYNEQFF; CDR3nt: TGTGCCAGCAGTTACTCTAAAAACAGGGGCCCCTACAATGAGCAGTTCTTC
j_gene: TRBJ1-2; v_gene: TRBV7-9; d_gene: TRBD1; abundance: -; CDR3aa: CASSLGQGGNYGYTF; CDR3nt: TGTGCCAGCAGCTTAGGACAGGGGGGGAACTATGGCTACACCTTC
j_gene: TRBJ2-5; v_gene: TRBV5-8; d_gene: TRBD2; abundance: once; CDR3aa: CASSPGRSGGNQETQYF; CDR3nt: TGTGCCAGCAGCCCCGGGAGGAGCGGGGGGAACCAAGAGACCCAGTACTTC
j_gene: TRBJ1-1; v_gene: TRBV19; d_gene: -; abundance: -; CDR3aa: CASSTPWREGGGAFF; CDR3nt: TGTGCCAGTAGTACGCCGTGGAGAGAAGGGGGGGGAGCTTTCTTT
j_gene: TRBJ2-5; v_gene: TRBV11-2; d_gene: -; abundance: -; CDR3aa: CASSNRGYEETQYF; CDR3nt: TGTGCCAGCAGCAACCGGGGGTATGAGGAGACCCAGTACTTC
j_gene: TRBJ2-4; v_gene: TRBV10-2; d_gene: TRBD2; abundance: -; CDR3aa: CASSESGGGDPKNIQYF; CDR3nt: TGCGCCAGCAGTGAGTCGGGTGGGGGGGATCCCAAAAACATTCAGTACTTC
j_gene: TRBJ1-2; v_gene: TRBV15; d_gene: TRBD1; abundance: once; CDR3aa: CATSRHGQGVYGYTF; CDR3nt: TGTGCCACCAGCAGACATGGACAGGGAGTCTATGGCTACACCTTC
j_gene: TRBJ2-5; v_gene: TRBV7-9; d_gene: -; abundance: -; CDR3aa: CASSPLGSFYQETQYF; CDR3nt: TGTGCCAGCAGCCCCCTGGGGAGCTTCTACCAAGAGACCCAGTACTTC
j_gene: TRBJ2-7; v_gene: TRBV5-4; d_gene: TRBD1; abundance: -; CDR3aa: CASSLGGGAGNEQYF; CDR3nt: TGTGCCAGCAGCTTGGGAGGGGGCGCTGGGAACGAGCAGTACTTC
j_gene: TRBJ2-1; v_gene: TRBV7-9; d_gene: TRBD1; abundance: few; CDR3aa: CASSREAGTGNEQFF; CDR3nt: TGTGCCAGCAGCCGAGAAGCCGGGACAGGGAATGAGCAGTTCTTC
j_gene: TRBJ1-6; v_gene: TRBV3-1/TRBV3-2; d_gene: TRBD1; abundance: once; CDR3aa: CASSLRDRPSYNSPLHF; CDR3nt: TGTGCCAGCAGCCTCCGGGACAGGCCCTCCTATAATTCACCCCTCCACTTT
j_gene: TRBJ1-1; v_gene: TRBV20-1; d_gene: -; abundance: -; CDR3aa: CRLQVNTEAFF; CDR3nt: TGCAGACTTCAGGTAAACACTGAAGCTTTCTTT
j_gene: TRBJ2-7; v_gene: TRBV11-2; d_gene: TRBD1; abundance: -; CDR3aa: CVSSFNRGPSEQYF; CDR3nt: TGTGTCAGCAGCTTTAACAGGGGACCCTCCGAGCAGTACTTC